This T cell receptor (beta chain) was recorded in a study of T cells after posttransplantation cyclophosphamide. General study points: Donor-recipient repertoire similarity was low at 1-2 months, rising over year one.

Produced via immunoSEQ multiplex PCR; TCRdb's table is partial and in-frame only. Among about 21,000 clones, over 75% were seen once, and the ten largest hold roughly 2%. The CDR3 spans 19 residues. V dropped 2 bases and J dropped 5 bases, with 25 bases sitting between them. CDR1 is KGHSH and CDR2 is LQKENI in the germline V gene. Sampled 1 year posttransplant, controls received myeloablative marrow transplants, methotrexate and a calcineurin inhibitor. On this clone itself: Its antigen is unknown.

This TCR was recovered from a female patient between 30 and 40 years old who received an allogeneic stem cell transplant from an unrelated donor, was CMV-positive, and had acute and chronic GVHD. Some of the T cells may derive from the graft donor. The V call is TRBV18, the J call TRBJ2-1; D might be TRBD2 (6 bases). The source material was PBMCs, sampled roughly 49 weeks after allogeneic stem cell transplant with calcineurin inhibitor and methotrexate. The CDR3 sequence: CASSPSPVMRDGQDNEQFF. In DNA form, the CDR3 reads TGTGCCAGCTCACCATCCCCCGTGATGCGGGACGGCCAAGACAATGAGCAGTTCTTC.